The 18 T cell receptor beta chains presented below share a single source sample, sequenced in a study of T cell repertoires in ileal Crohn's disease. Here immunoSEQ multiplex PCR was the method, and the copy in TCRdb shows in-frame clones only, minus some. The sample records over 12,000 clones, roughly 80% being singletons. The source material was ileal tissue. These receptors were collected from an adult with Crohn's disease.

The chain couples TRBV11-2 to TRBJ2-5; weak D call: TRBD1 (6 bases). Per germline, CDR1 SGHAT and CDR2 FQNNGV. V was shortened by 1 base and J by 2 bases, with 11 bases between the two germline ends. This CDR3 region has 15 residues. CDR3 coding DNA: TGTGCCAGCAGCTTAGCCCCCACAGGGCAAGAGACCCAGTACTTC. Residues: CASSLAPTGQETQYF.

J is TRBJ2-3 and V is TRBV9; D may be TRBD2 (6 bases). The CDR3 runs 16 residues. Germline CDR1 reads SGDLS; CDR2 reads YYNGEE. The V and J ends lost 0 bases and 5 bases respectively, with 16 bases between them. DNA for the CDR3: TGTGCCAGCAGCGTAGGTCTCGGGAGTAGTAGAGATACGCAGTATTTT. It is translated as CASSVGLGSSRDTQYF.

This clone was detected only a few times. The CDR3 reads CASSPHTGLGGEKLFF. The CDR3 coding sequence is TGTGCCAGCAGTCCCCATACCGGACTTGGTGGTGAAAAACTGTTTTTT. The chain joins TRBV27 to TRBJ1-4; D remains ambiguous. This CDR3 has 16 residues. The V gene's germline CDR1 is MNHEY and CDR2 SMNVEV (reference sequence). The germline V and J ends were trimmed by 5 bases and 7 bases, with 20 bases remaining between them.

V and J are TRBV5-6 and TRBJ2-1; tentatively, D is TRBD1 (6 bases). The CDR3 has 13 residues. Germline-derived CDR1 and CDR2 are SGHDT and YYEEEE. V lost 3 bases, J lost 8 bases, and 12 bases lay in between. As DNA, the CDR3 is TGTGCCAGCAGCTCATATACAGGGTATGAGCAGTTCTTC. Residues: CASSSYTGYEQFF.

The chain is built from TRBV6-1 and TRBJ1-1, with TRBD1 matching 9 bases. J gave up 1 base and V 10 bases, and 10 bases lay outside the gene matches. The length of the CDR3 is 15 residues. In germline, CDR1 is MNHNS, CDR2 SASEGT. CDR3 DNA sequence: TGTGCCATCACAACAGGGGGCGGAGGGAACACTGAAGCTTTCTTT. As protein: CAITTGGGGNTEAFF.

The chain links TRBV5-1 to TRBJ2-3; the D gene is possibly TRBD2 (7 bases). Trimming took 5 bases from V and 1 from J, leaving 14 bases between them. CDR3 length: 15 amino acids. Germline loops: CDR1 SGHRS, CDR2 YFSETQ. The CDR3 DNA reads TGCGCCAGCAGACCCTGGGGGGGCGGCACAGATACGCAGTATTTT. This sequence encodes CASRPWGGGTDTQYF.

V and J are TRBV6-1 and TRBJ1-1; D is undetermined. Germline V gene lookup returns CDR1 MNHNS and CDR2 SASEGT. V lost 10 bases, J lost 1 base, and 13 bases lay in between. CDR3 length: 13 amino acids. The CDR3 spells CATVPGGNTEAFF. For the CDR3, the DNA is TGTGCCACCGTCCCAGGTGGGAACACTGAAGCTTTCTTT.

J is TRBJ2-1 and V is TRBV15; TRBD2 agrees at 11 bases. With V trimmed by 0 bases and J by 1 base, 2 bases remained unmatched. The CDR3 runs to 17 residues. In germline, CDR1 is LNHNV, CDR2 YYDKDF (reference sequence). CDR3 protein: CATSRDSGGVSYNEQFF. CDR3 DNA: TGTGCCACCAGCAGAGATAGCGGGGGGGTTTCCTACAATGAGCAGTTCTTC.

This clone was counted between two and nine times. The chain is built from TRBV19 and TRBJ1-3, with 10 bases identical to TRBD1. This CDR3 comprises 15 residues. Germline assignment: CDR1 LNHDA and CDR2 SQIVND (reference sequence). The V segment lost 3 bases and the J segment 3 bases; nucleotides outside the gene matches: 2. The CDR3 loop is CASSMGQGIGNTIYF. The CDR3 nucleotides read TGTGCCAGTAGTATGGGACAGGGGATTGGAAACACCATATATTTT.

CDR3 nucleotide sequence: TGTGCCAGCAGTCGAGCGGGGCCCCAAGAGACCCAGTACTTC. It is translated as CASSRAGPQETQYF. The gene calls are TRBV27 and TRBJ2-5; 7 bases agree with TRBD2. V was pared by 5 bases and J by 1 base, with 4 bases of the junction left unmatched. From germline, CDR1 is MNHEY and CDR2 SMNVEV (reference sequence). The length of the CDR3 is 14 residues.

V gene TRBV2 combines with J gene TRBJ2-7; TRBD2 agrees at 7 bases. Per the germline V gene, CDR1 is SNHLY and CDR2 is FYNNEI. V lost 6 bases, J lost 3 bases, and 2 bases stayed unmatched. This CDR3 contains 12 residues. The CDR3: CASRGLGYEQYF. DNA of the CDR3: TGTGCCAGCAGAGGACTAGGCTACGAGCAGTACTTC.

This clone has just one count. The V gene is TRBV25-1, the J gene TRBJ2-1; TRBD2 aligns across 13 bases. V was pared by 4 bases and J by 9 bases, with 3 bases of the junction left unmatched. CDR3 size: 14 residues. Germline assignment: CDR1 MGHDK and CDR2 SYGVNS. CDR3 sequence: CASSARLAGGEQFF. In DNA form, the CDR3 reads TGTGCCAGCAGTGCTCGACTAGCGGGAGGTGAGCAGTTCTTC.

This chain joins TRBV6-5 and TRBJ2-7; 9 positions match TRBD1. The CDR3 contains 14 residues. The ends lost 5 bases at V and 9 bases at J; junction bases unmatched: 11. Germline V gene lookup returns CDR1 MNHEY and CDR2 SVGAGI. This CDR3 is CASSLGQGGLRQYF. In DNA form, the CDR3 reads TGTGCCAGCAGTCTGGGACAGGGAGGCCTCCGGCAGTACTTC.

The rearrangement uses TRBV5-1 and TRBJ1-6; 9 bases align to TRBD1. The CDR3 totals 15 residues. Per the germline V gene, CDR1 is SGHRS and CDR2 is YFSETQ. Trimming at V came to 4 bases and at J to 8 bases, leaving 7 bases not matched to a gene. CDR3 bases: TGCGCCAGCAGCATAGGGGACAGGGAATATTCACCCCTCCACTTT. This translates into CASSIGDREYSPLHF.

The gene calls are TRBV2 and TRBJ2-1; 12 nucleotides line up with TRBD2. Germline-derived CDR1 and CDR2 are SNHLY and FYNNEI. V dropped 6 bases and J dropped 10; count of bases not matched to a gene: 7. CDR3 size: 14 residues. The CDR3 is CASRLASGGVEQFF. The DNA for the CDR3 is TGTGCCAGCAGGCTGGCTAGCGGGGGGGTCGAGCAGTTCTTC.

This chain joins TRBV9 and TRBJ1-5, with D hard to call. With 0 bases removed from V and 4 bases from J, the gap between germline ends came to 8 bases. CDR1 and CDR2 from the germline V gene are SGDLS and YYNGEE. This CDR3 comprises 14 residues. The CDR3 here is CASSVGGLNQPQHF. CDR3 nucleotide sequence: TGTGCCAGCAGCGTAGGAGGTCTAAATCAGCCCCAGCATTTT.

The V and J genes are TRBV9 and TRBJ2-1; 8 positions agree with TRBD2. V was clipped by 3 bases and J by 10 bases; unmatched bases: 9. The CDR3 has 14 amino acids. Germline loops: CDR1 SGDLS, CDR2 YYNGEE. In nucleotides, the CDR3 is TGTGCCAGCAGCGGAGGGGTTTCTAGCGGGGAGCAGTTCTTC. It is translated as CASSGGVSSGEQFF.

The V gene is TRBV4-1, the J gene TRBJ1-5; D may be TRBD1 (5 bases). Trimming cost V 0 bases and J 6 bases, with 6 bases left between them. The CDR3 totals 13 residues. Germline CDR1 and CDR2: MGHRA and YSYEKL. CDR3 loop: CASSQDRGQPQHF. The CDR3, as DNA: TGCGCCAGCAGCCAAGATAGGGGTCAGCCCCAGCATTTT.